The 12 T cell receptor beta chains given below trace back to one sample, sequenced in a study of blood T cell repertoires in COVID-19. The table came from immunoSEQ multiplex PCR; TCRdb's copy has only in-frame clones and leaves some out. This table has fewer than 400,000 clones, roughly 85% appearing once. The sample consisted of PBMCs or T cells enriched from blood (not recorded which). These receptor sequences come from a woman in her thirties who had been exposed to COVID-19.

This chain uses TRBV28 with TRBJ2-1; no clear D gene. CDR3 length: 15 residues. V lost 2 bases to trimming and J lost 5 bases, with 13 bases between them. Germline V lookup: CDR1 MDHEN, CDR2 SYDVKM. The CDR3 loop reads CASSLRGILNNEQFF. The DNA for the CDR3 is TGTGCCAGCAGTTTAAGAGGCATACTGAACAATGAGCAGTTCTTC.

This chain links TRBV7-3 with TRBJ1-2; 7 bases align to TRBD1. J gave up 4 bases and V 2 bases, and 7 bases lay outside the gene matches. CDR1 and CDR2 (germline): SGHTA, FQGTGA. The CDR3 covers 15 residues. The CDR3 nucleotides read TGTGCCAGCAGCTTAGGGGACAGCTCTTTCTATGGCTACACCTTC. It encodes CASSLGDSSFYGYTF.

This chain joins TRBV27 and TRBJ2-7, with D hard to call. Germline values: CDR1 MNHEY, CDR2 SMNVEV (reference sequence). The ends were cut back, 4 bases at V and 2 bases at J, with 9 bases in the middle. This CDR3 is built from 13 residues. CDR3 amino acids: CASSSQAPYEQYF. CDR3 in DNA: TGTGCCAGCAGTTCTCAAGCTCCCTACGAGCAGTACTTC.

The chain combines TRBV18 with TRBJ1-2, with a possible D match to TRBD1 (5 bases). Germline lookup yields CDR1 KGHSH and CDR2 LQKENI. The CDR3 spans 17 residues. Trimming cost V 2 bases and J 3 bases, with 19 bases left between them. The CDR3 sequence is CASSPVEGALFDYGYTF. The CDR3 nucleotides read TGTGCCAGCTCACCAGTAGAAGGGGCTCTGTTTGACTATGGCTACACCTTC.

The CDR3 nucleotides read TGTGCCAGCAGCTCCACGGACAGGGTTCTGAATGAAAAACTGTTTTTT. This sequence encodes CASSSTDRVLNEKLFF. V gene TRBV7-9 combines with J gene TRBJ1-4; 8 bases are a match to TRBD1. Unmatched junction bases numbered 9, after V lost 4 bases and J lost 5 bases. From germline, CDR1 is SEHNR and CDR2 FQNEAQ (reference sequence). The CDR3 length is 16 residues.

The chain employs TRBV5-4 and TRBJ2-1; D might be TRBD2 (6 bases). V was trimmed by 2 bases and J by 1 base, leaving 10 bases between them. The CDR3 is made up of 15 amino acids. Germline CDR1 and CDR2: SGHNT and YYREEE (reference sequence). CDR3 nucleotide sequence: TGTGCCAGCAGCTTATCGACTAGGTCCTACAATGAGCAGTTCTTC. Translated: CASSLSTRSYNEQFF.

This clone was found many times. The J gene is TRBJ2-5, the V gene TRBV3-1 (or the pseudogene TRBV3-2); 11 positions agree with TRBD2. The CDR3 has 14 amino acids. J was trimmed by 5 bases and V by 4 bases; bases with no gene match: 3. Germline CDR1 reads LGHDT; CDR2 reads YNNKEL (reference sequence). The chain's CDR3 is CASSPSGGKETQYF. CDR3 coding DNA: TGTGCCAGCAGCCCTAGCGGGGGGAAGGAGACCCAGTACTTC.

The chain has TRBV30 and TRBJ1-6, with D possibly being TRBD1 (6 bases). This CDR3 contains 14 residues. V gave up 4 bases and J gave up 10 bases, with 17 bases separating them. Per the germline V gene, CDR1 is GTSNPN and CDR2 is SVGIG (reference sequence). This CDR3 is CAWTLQGSGSPLHF. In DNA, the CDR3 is TGTGCCTGGACACTACAGGGATCAGGGTCACCCCTCCACTTT. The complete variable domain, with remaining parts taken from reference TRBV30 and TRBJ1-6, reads SQTIHQWPATLVQPVGSPLSLECTVEGTSNPNLYWYRQAAGRGLQLLFYSVGIGQISSEVPQNLSASRPQDRQFILSSKKLLLSDSGFYLCAWTLQGSGSPLHFGNGTRLTVT.

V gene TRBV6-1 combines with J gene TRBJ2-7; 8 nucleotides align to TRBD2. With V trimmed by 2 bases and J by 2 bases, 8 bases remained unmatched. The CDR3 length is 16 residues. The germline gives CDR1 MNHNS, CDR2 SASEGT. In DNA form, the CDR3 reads TGTGCCAGCAGTGAATTGGGCGGGAGGCACACCTACGAGCAGTACTTC. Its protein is CASSELGGRHTYEQYF.

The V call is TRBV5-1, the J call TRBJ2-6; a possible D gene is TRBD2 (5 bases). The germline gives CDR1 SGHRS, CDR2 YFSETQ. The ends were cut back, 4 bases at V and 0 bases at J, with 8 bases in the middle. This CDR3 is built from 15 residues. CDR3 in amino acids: CASSRRVSGANVLTF. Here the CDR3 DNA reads TGCGCCAGCAGCCGGCGGGTCTCTGGGGCCAACGTCCTGACTTTC. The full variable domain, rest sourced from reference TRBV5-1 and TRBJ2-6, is KAGVTQTPRYLIKTRGQQVTLSCSPISGHRSVSWYQQTPGQGLQFLFEYFSETQRNKGNFPGRFSGRQFSNSRSEMNVSTLELGDSALYLCASSRRVSGANVLTFGAGSRLTVL.

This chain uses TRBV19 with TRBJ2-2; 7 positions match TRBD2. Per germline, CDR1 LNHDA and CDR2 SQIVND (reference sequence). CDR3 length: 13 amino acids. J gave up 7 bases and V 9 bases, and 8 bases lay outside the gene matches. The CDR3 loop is CASRTLAFGELFF. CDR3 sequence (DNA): TGTGCCAGCCGCACACTAGCGTTCGGGGAGCTGTTTTTT.

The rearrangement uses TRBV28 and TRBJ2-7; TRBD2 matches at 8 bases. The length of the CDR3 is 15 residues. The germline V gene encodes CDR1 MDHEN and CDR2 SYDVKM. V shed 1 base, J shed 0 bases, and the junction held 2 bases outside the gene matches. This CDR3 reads CASSLSGGGSYEQYF. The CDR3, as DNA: TGTGCCAGCAGTTTATCGGGAGGGGGCTCCTACGAGCAGTACTTC.